This TCR beta chain was captured in a study of response to subunit inactivated influenza vaccine. V was pared by 6 bases and J by 9 bases, with 12 bases between. CDR3 length equals 12 residues. TCRdb redid the calling of the RT-PCR reads with MiXCR, one entry per CDR3 protein. The repertoire includes fewer than 250,000 distinct CDR3 sequences, 13% to 15% of them detected once, and approximately 24% sits in the top ten. Study-level findings and limits: Authors proposed each seasonal influenza vaccination draws in few new T cells.

This clonotype came up many times. The antigen is undetermined. The chain carries TRBV12-3 or TRBV12-4 and TRBJ2-1; D is possibly TRBD1 or TRBD2 (5 bases each). Sequencing was performed on CD8+ T cells sorted from PBMCs, taken around 5 days after vaccination. This receptor was taken from a man aged 45-65 years who received an inactivated influenza vaccine. The CDR3 nucleotides are TGTGCCAGCAGAATCGGGGCTTTTGAGCAGTTCTTC. Protein product: CASRIGAFEQFF.